This T cell receptor (beta chain) originates from a study of blood T cell repertoires in COVID-19. Turning to the study itself: Sites in the United States, Italy and Spain provided acute and convalescent COVID-19 samples. PBMCs, B-cell-depleted T cells, or T cells were the source of the cDNA or gDNA that made up the material.

The authors' processing: From reference gene primer amplification, estimates of nucleated cell counts were derived. Generated by immunoSEQ multiplex PCR, the TCRdb table keeps only in-frame clones and is missing some. V and J calls and clone size are as listed in that table; D and trimming were resolved from the DNA. The profile covers approximately 130,000 clones, with almost 85% appearing a single time and 13% taken by the ten largest. Germline loops: CDR1 SGHRS, CDR2 YFSETQ. J lost 5 bases, V lost 1 base, and 12 bases had no gene match. This CDR3 has 17 amino acids. The source of this sequence is a human donor in a cohort sampled during active COVID-19. The chain uses TRBV5-1 and TRBJ2-7; TRBD2 matches 10 bases. Input material: peripheral blood. CDR3 protein: CASSLYLGAGGPNEQYF. In DNA, the CDR3 is TGCGCCAGCAGCTTGTACCTAGGAGCGGGGGGGCCCAACGAGCAGTACTTC.